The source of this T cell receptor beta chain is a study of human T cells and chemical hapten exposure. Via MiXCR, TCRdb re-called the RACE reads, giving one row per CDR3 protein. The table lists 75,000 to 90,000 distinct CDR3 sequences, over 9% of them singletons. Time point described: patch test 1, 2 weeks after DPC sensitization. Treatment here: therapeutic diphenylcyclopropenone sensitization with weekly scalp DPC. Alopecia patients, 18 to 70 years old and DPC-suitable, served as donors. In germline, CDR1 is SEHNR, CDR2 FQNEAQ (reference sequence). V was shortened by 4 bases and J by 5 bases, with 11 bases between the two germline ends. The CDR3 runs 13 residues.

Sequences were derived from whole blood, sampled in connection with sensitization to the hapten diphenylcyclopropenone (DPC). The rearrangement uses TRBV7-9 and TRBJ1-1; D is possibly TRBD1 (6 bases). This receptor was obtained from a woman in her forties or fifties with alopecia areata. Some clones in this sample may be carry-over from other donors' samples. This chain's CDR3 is CASSWGASTEAFF. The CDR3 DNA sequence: TGTGCCAGCAGCTGGGGGGCGAGTACTGAAGCTTTCTTT.